A single sample gave rise to the 10 T cell receptor beta chains below, sequenced in a study of shared clonotypes between healthy human individuals. TCRdb's copy holds only in-frame clones and misses some; the assay was immunoSEQ multiplex PCR. The table records about a million clones, over 75% of them present only once. The sequenced sample was memory CD4+ T cells sorted from blood. Subset given: CD45RA-negative fraction. The receptors shown here come from a man aged 18 to 35 in good health.

This clone turned up a few times. The chain couples TRBV28 to TRBJ1-2; D perhaps matches TRBD1 (5 bases). The germline V and J ends were trimmed by 6 bases and 6 bases, with 14 bases remaining between them. Germline CDR1 and CDR2: MDHEN and SYDVKM. The CDR3 extends over 13 amino acids. The CDR3 DNA follows: TGTGCCAGCAGCCTCGGAAGGGGCAATGGCTACACCTTC. Amino acids: CASSLGRGNGYTF.

The rearrangement uses TRBV4-1 and TRBJ1-2; D gene uncertain. Per germline, CDR1 MGHRA and CDR2 YSYEKL. The CDR3 contains 13 residues. The germline V and J ends were trimmed by 4 bases and 3 bases, with 9 bases remaining between them. In nucleotides, the CDR3 is TGCGCCAGCAGCCGGTTGCTCGACTATGGCTACACCTTC. Translating gives CASSRLLDYGYTF.

This clone has more than one count but fewer than ten. The chain has TRBV5-4 and TRBJ2-7; D is unresolved. Deletions cut 5 bases from V and 5 bases from J, with 8 bases between. Germline CDR1 is SGHNT and CDR2 is YYREEE (reference sequence). The CDR3 runs 11 residues. As DNA, the CDR3 is TGTGCCAGCAGTACGAACAACGAGCAGTACTTC. Translation: CASSTNNEQYF.

This clone has just one count. The genes are TRBV9 and TRBJ1-2, with D possibly matching TRBD1 (6 bases). Deletions cut 3 bases from V and 4 bases from J, with 13 bases between. In germline, CDR1 is SGDLS, CDR2 YYNGEE. The CDR3 runs to 14 residues. The CDR3 DNA follows: TGTGCCAGCAGCGAGCAGGGGACTGGCTATGGCTACACCTTC. This encodes CASSEQGTGYGYTF.

A few counts support this clone. The V gene is TRBV28, the J gene TRBJ2-1; 11 nucleotides agree with TRBD2. This CDR3 spans 17 amino acids. J gave up 8 bases and V 3 bases, and 12 bases lay outside the gene matches. Germline CDR1 MDHEN, CDR2 SYDVKM. CDR3 in amino acids: CASSFQSLAGGGYEQFF. The CDR3 DNA reads TGTGCCAGCAGTTTTCAGTCGCTAGCGGGAGGCGGCTATGAGCAGTTCTTC.

The rearrangement uses TRBV6-1 and TRBJ1-2; no clear D. V was trimmed by 4 bases and J by 4 bases, leaving 13 bases between them. Per germline, CDR1 MNHNS and CDR2 SASEGT. This CDR3 has 14 residues. The CDR3 sequence: CASSVVRASYGYTF. The CDR3 region has the DNA TGTGCCAGCAGTGTAGTTCGGGCTTCCTATGGCTACACCTTC.

Note on this clone: This same CDR3 is encoded by further DNA sequences in the sample. The CDR3 region has the DNA TGTGCCAGCAGCCTTGGAGGTGGGAACACTGAAGCTTTCTTT. It specifies CASSLGGGNTEAFF. The chain carries TRBV9 and TRBJ1-1; D remains unclear. V lost 4 bases to trimming and J lost 1 base, with 11 bases between them. There are 14 residues in the CDR3. The germline V gene has CDR1 SGDLS and CDR2 YYNGEE.

In this sample, this clone turned up once. The genes are TRBV6-6 and TRBJ2-1; D is possibly TRBD2 (5 bases). With 10 bases removed from V and 6 bases from J, the gap between germline ends came to 13 bases. Germline loops: CDR1 MNHNY, CDR2 SVGAGI (reference sequence). The CDR3 has 12 residues. CDR3 in DNA: TGTGCCACGGGATACCACAGCAATGAGCAGTTCTTC. The encoded protein is CATGYHSNEQFF.

This rearrangement joins TRBV19 to TRBJ2-7; tentatively, D is TRBD1 (5 bases). The CDR3 is 16 amino acids. V gave up 3 bases and J gave up 3 bases, with 18 bases separating them. Germline V gene lookup returns CDR1 LNHDA and CDR2 SQIVND (reference sequence). The CDR3 DNA is TGTGCCAGTAGTATCTCGGGTGGACAAAAACACTACGAGCAGTACTTC. Its protein is CASSISGGQKHYEQYF. Full variable domain (remainder filled in from reference TRBV19 and TRBJ2-7): DGGITQSPKYLFRKEGQNVTLSCEQNLNHDAMYWYRQDPGQGLRLIYYSQIVNDFQKGDIAEGYSVSREKKESFPLTVTSAQKNPTAFYLCASSISGGQKHYEQYFGPGTRLTVT.

The rearrangement uses TRBV2 and TRBJ2-1, with a possible D match to TRBD1 (5 bases). Looked up from germline, CDR1 is SNHLY and CDR2 is FYNNEI. The CDR3 totals 15 residues. V was cut by 7 bases and J by 3 bases, with 16 bases left in between. This CDR3 is CASKEPGRDYNEQFF. The DNA of the CDR3 is TGTGCCAGCAAGGAGCCCGGCAGGGACTACAATGAGCAGTTCTTC.